The clone carrying this T cell receptor beta chain was seen just once. Its antigen is undetermined. The data were taken from a study of T cells in Graves' hyperthyroidism and ophthalmopathy. Study-level findings and limits: Stable hyperthyroidism and ophthalmopathy were separated using 13 V-J signatures. Expanded thyroid clonotypes (above 0.001) were mostly also found in blood.

Uncontrolled infections, other autoimmune diseases, pregnancy or lactation led to exclusion of patients. Germline CDR1 reads SEHNR; CDR2 reads FQNEAQ (reference sequence). Trimming cost V 5 bases and J 13 bases; bases outside gene matches: 4. The CDR3 length is 13 residues. Authors of the study amplified TCR beta CDR3 regions from RNA transcripts. The TCR CDR3 was amplified in a first-round RT-PCR using the HTBI primer set. TCRdb independently ran MiXCR on the multiplex PCR reads; one entry per CDR3 protein. The data show a few hundred thousand distinct CDR3 sequences, with about 46% seen just once and about two fifths held by the top ten.

The chain combines TRBV7-9 with TRBJ1-6; 11 nucleotides agree with TRBD1. Sample: peripheral blood or thyroid tissue (not recorded which). The sequence came from an adult woman with Graves' disease, either hyperthyroidism or ophthalmopathy (not recorded which). The CDR3 bases are TGTGCCAGCAGCCGGGACAGGGGGAAGCCCCTCCACTTT. Translated: CASSRDRGKPLHF.